Below are 13 T cell receptor beta chains sequenced from a single sample in a study of T cells in localized non-small cell lung cancer. TCRdb's table, derived via immunoSEQ multiplex PCR, lists solely in-frame clones and lacks some. The table records under 5,500 clones, 25% to 35% of them present only once. Specimen: lung tumor tissue, collected before any cancer treatment. The receptors were gathered from a female donor older than 55 with stage I lung adenocarcinoma.

In its sample, this clone was seen once. This rearrangement joins TRBV30 to TRBJ2-3; D may be TRBD1 (5 bases). V was pared by 0 bases and J by 2 bases, with 9 bases between. Germline lookup yields CDR1 GTSNPN and CDR2 SVGIG (reference sequence). This CDR3 is 14 amino acids long. The CDR3 sequence is CAWSVDSHTDTQYF. CDR3 sequence (DNA): TGTGCCTGGAGTGTAGACAGCCACACAGATACGCAGTATTTT.

The chain combines TRBV11-3 with TRBJ2-1; possibly TRBD2 for D (5 bases). This CDR3 is 16 amino acids long. V gave up 3 bases and J gave up 7 bases, with 19 bases separating them. The germline gives CDR1 SGHNT, CDR2 YENEEA. The CDR3 region is CASSFSPNRPGNEQFF. The CDR3 DNA reads TGTGCCAGCAGCTTTAGTCCCAACCGGCCGGGGAATGAGCAGTTCTTC. Based on the CDR3 plus reference TRBV11-3 and TRBJ2-1, the full variable domain is EAGVVQSPRYKIIEKKQPVAFWCNPISGHNTLYWYLQNLGQGPELLIRYENEEAVDDSQLPKDRFSAERLKGVDSTLKIQPAELGDSAVYLCASSFSPNRPGNEQFFGPGTRLTVL.

This clone occurred a few times. This chain connects TRBV28 to TRBJ1-2; no reliable D call. This CDR3 region has 13 residues. The germline V and J ends were trimmed by 5 bases and 8 bases, with 15 bases remaining between them. Germline V gene sequence: CDR1 MDHEN, CDR2 SYDVKM. DNA for the CDR3: TGTGCCAGCAGTATGGACTCACCCGACGGCTACACCTTC. Encoded protein: CASSMDSPDGYTF.

The rearrangement uses TRBV15 and TRBJ1-4; no definite D call. The CDR3 is 15 amino acids. Trimming shortened V by 5 bases and J by 7 bases, and 17 bases separated the two germline ends. Germline V lookup: CDR1 LNHNV, CDR2 YYDKDF (reference sequence). CDR3 in amino acids: CATSGRSRGVEKLFF. The CDR3 bases are TGTGCCACCAGCGGACGATCCCGGGGAGTTGAAAAACTGTTTTTT.

This clone has just a few counts. The V call is TRBV19, the J call TRBJ1-1; 12 bases align to TRBD1. The V and J ends lost 3 bases and 1 base, in that order; junction bases with no gene match: 6. CDR1 and CDR2 from the germline V gene are LNHDA and SQIVND (reference sequence). This CDR3 region has 17 residues. In DNA, the CDR3 is TGTGCCAGTAGTATTCCGGGACAGGGGGCTGGGAACACTGAAGCTTTCTTT. It codes for CASSIPGQGAGNTEAFF.

The J gene is TRBJ2-7, the V gene TRBV10-1; tentative D call: TRBD1 (5 bases). Germline loops: CDR1 WNHNN, CDR2 SYGVQD (reference sequence). V dropped 6 bases and J dropped 5 bases, with 11 bases sitting between them. The CDR3 sequence is 12 residues long. For the CDR3, the DNA is TGCGCCAGCAGCCTGCAGGGAAACGAGCAGTACTTC. As protein: CASSLQGNEQYF.

DNA of the CDR3: TGCGCCAGCAGCCTACGATCGGGACAGACTGAAGCTTTCTTT. Translated, it gives CASSLRSGQTEAFF. The J gene is TRBJ1-1, the V gene TRBV5-1; TRBD1 matches 7 bases. With 4 bases clipped from V and 5 bases from J, the junction kept 8 bases outside the gene matches. This CDR3 contains 14 residues. CDR1 SGHRS and CDR2 YFSETQ come from the germline V gene.

The chain employs TRBV4-1 and TRBJ2-3; TRBD2 aligns across 13 bases. The J segment lost 5 bases and the V segment lost 6 bases, leaving 5 bases of the junction unmatched. Per the germline V gene, CDR1 is MGHRA and CDR2 is YSYEKL. The CDR3 totals 15 residues. The CDR3 region has the DNA TGCGCCAGCAGTCAGACTAGCGGGGGGATAGATACGCAGTATTTT. It codes for CASSQTSGGIDTQYF.

The V and J genes are TRBV6-8 and TRBJ1-1; D is ambiguous. The CDR3 runs to 13 residues. Trimming cost V 4 bases and J 4 bases, with 10 bases left between them. Germline assignment: CDR1 MNHGY and CDR2 SAAAGT. The DNA of the CDR3 is TGTGCCAGCAGTTCTGGAGTGGGCACTGAAGCTTTCTTT. Amino acids: CASSSGVGTEAFF.

This clone has only one observation. The gene calls are TRBV5-1 and TRBJ1-1; TRBD1 aligns across 9 bases. CDR1 is SGHRS and CDR2 is YFSETQ in the germline V gene. The CDR3 runs 15 residues. Unmatched junction bases numbered 10, after V lost 3 bases and J lost 7 bases. CDR3 sequence (DNA): TGCGCCAGCAGCTGGGAGGGACAGGGAATCGGTGAAGCTTTCTTT. Its protein product is CASSWEGQGIGEAFF.

The J gene is TRBJ2-7, the V gene TRBV6-8; 8 bases agree with TRBD1. Trimming cost V 7 bases and J 2 bases; bases outside gene matches: 4. In germline, CDR1 is MNHGY, CDR2 SAAAGT. The CDR3 length is 13 residues. The CDR3 protein is CASNPDRAYEQYF. The CDR3 DNA is TGTGCCAGCAATCCGGACAGGGCCTACGAGCAGTACTTC.

The gene calls are TRBV18 and TRBJ1-2; tentative D call: TRBD1 (5 bases). The germline gives CDR1 KGHSH, CDR2 LQKENI. V lost 3 bases, J lost 4 bases, and 6 bases lay in between. The CDR3 is made up of 12 amino acids. This CDR3 reads CASSPQGYGYTF. The CDR3 DNA reads as TGTGCCAGCTCACCCCAGGGCTATGGCTACACCTTC. Supplemented by reference TRBV18 and TRBJ1-2, the full variable domain reads NAGVMQNPRHLVRRRGQEARLRCSPMKGHSHVYWYRQLPEEGLKFMVYLQKENIIDESGMPKERFSAEFPKEGPSILRIQQVVRGDSAAYFCASSPQGYGYTFGSGTRLTVV.

This rearrangement joins TRBV29-1 to TRBJ1-1, with 9 bases lining up with TRBD1. The V and J ends lost 7 bases and 6 bases, in that order; junction bases with no gene match: 6. The CDR3 contains 12 residues. Germline V lookup: CDR1 SQVTM, CDR2 ANQGSEA. Here the CDR3 DNA reads TGCAGCGGAACAGGGGGCGTCTCTGAAGCTTTCTTT. It codes for CSGTGGVSEAFF.